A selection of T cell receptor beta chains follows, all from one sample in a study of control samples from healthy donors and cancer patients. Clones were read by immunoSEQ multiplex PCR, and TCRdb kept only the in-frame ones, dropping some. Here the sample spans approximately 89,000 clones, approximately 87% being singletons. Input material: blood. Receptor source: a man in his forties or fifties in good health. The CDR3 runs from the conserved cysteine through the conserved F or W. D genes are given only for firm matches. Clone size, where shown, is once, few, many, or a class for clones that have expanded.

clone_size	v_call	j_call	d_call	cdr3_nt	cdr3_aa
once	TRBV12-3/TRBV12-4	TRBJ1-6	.	TGTGCCAGCAGTTTCGTAGAATCAACACCCCTCCACTTT	CASSFVESTPLHF
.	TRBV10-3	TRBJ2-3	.	TGTGCCATCAGTGAGTCTGTGTCCCTATCGCAGTATTTT	CAISESVSLSQYF
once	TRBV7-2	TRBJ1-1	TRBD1	TGTGCCAGCAGTCCGGACAGGTGGAACACTGAAGCTTTCTTT	CASSPDRWNTEAFF
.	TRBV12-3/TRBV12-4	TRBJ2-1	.	TGTGCCAGCAGCTTTACTAGAGAGCAGTTCTTC	CASSFTREQFF
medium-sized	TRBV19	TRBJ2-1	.	TGTGCCAGTAGTATGGGCCCCATTGGCGATGAGCAGTTCTTC	CASSMGPIGDEQFF
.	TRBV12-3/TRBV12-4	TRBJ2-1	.	TGTGCCAGCAGTTTATTGGTGTACAATGAGCAGTTCTTC	CASSLLVYNEQFF
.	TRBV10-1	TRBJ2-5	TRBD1	TGCGCCAGCAGTGAGGTGTCGACAGGGCTAGAGGAGACCCAGTACTTC	CASSEVSTGLEETQYF
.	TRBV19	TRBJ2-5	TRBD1	TGTGCCAGTAGTATTTGGGGGACAGGGGAAGAGACCCAGTACTTC	CASSIWGTGEETQYF
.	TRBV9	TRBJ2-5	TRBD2	TGTGCCAGCAGCGTTTCCCTAGCGGCGAACCAAGAGACCCAGTACTTC	CASSVSLAANQETQYF
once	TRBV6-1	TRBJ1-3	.	TGTGCCAGCAGTGAAGCGGGGGGCAGGGGATATTTT	CASSEAGGRGYF
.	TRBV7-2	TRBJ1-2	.	TGTGCCAGCAGCTTCTCAGGGGCCCTGAGCTATGGCTACACCTTC	CASSFSGALSYGYTF
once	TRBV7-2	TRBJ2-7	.	TGTGCCAGCCGGCAGGGAGGTCCTACCTACGAGCAGTACTTC	CASRQGGPTYEQYF
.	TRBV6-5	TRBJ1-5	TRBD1	TGTGCCAGCAGTTATCGACAGGGAAATCAGCCCCAGCATTTT	CASSYRQGNQPQHF
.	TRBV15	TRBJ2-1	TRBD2	TGTGCCACCAGTTGGACTAGCCCTTACAATGAGCAGTTCTTC	CATSWTSPYNEQFF
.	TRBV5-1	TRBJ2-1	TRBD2	TGCGCCAGCAGCTTGGTTCCCCTAGCGGGAGGCGGGGACAATGAGCAGTTCTTC	CASSLVPLAGGGDNEQFF
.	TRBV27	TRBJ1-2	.	TGTGCCAGCAGTTTGGGGGACAAGAACTATGGCTACACCTTC	CASSLGDKNYGYTF
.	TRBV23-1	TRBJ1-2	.	TGCGCCAGCAGTCAACAGGACATCCCTGGCTACACCTTC	CASSQQDIPGYTF
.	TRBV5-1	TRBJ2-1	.	TGCGCCAGCAGCCAAGGACAAATTTACAATGAGCAGTTCTTC	CASSQGQIYNEQFF
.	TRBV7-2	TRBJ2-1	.	TGTGCCAGCAACCCCCGTTTGGCCTACAATGAGCAGTTCTTC	CASNPRLAYNEQFF
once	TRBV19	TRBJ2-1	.	TGTGCCAGTAATACGGAGACCTCCTACAATGAGCAGTTCTTC	CASNTETSYNEQFF
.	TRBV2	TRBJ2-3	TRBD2	TGTGCCAGCCCCAGACTAGCGGGAGATACGCAGTATTTT	CASPRLAGDTQYF
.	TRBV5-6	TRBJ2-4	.	TGTGCCAGCAGCTTGGGGGCTTGGCCCGAAAACATTCAGTACTTC	CASSLGAWPENIQYF
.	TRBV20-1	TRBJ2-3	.	TGCAGTGCTAGTACGAGCGACTGGAGGTCGACAGATACGCAGTATTTT	CSASTSDWRSTDTQYF
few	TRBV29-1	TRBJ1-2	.	TGCAGCGTCCCCAGTATGGGAAGCTACACCTTC	CSVPSMGSYTF
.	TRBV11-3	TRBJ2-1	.	TGTGCCAGCAGCTTAGATAGGGCCAAAAGGGGTGGTAATGAGCAGTTCTTC	CASSLDRAKRGGNEQFF
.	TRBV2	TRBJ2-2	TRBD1	TGTGCCAGCAGTCCGGACAGGGTGCGGGCGAACACCGGGGAGCTGTTTTTT	CASSPDRVRANTGELFF
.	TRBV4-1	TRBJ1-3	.	TGCGCCAGCAGCCAAGCCCCAGGGGCAAACACCATATATTTT	CASSQAPGANTIYF
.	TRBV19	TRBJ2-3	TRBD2	TGTGCCAGTCGCTCGGGGACTAGCGACACAGATACGCAGTATTTT	CASRSGTSDTDTQYF
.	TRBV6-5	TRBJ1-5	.	TGTGCCAGCAGTCCCGACCCGCGATATCAGCCCCAGCATTTT	CASSPDPRYQPQHF
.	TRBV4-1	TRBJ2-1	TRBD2	TGCGCCAGCAGCCAAGGGGGGGGACTAGCGGCTGAGCAGTTCTTC	CASSQGGGLAAEQFF
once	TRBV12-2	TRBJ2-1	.	TGTCGGGGAAGCGGCCCTAGCGGGGGCCGCCGGAGCTCCTACAATGAGCAGTTCTTC	CRGSGPSGGRRSSYNEQFF
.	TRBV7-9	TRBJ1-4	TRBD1	TGTGCCAGCAGATACTGGGACAGGGGGGATGAAAAACTGTTTTTT	CASRYWDRGDEKLFF